A single sample is the source of the 27 T cell receptor beta chains below, sequenced in a study of radiation and T cells in renal cell carcinoma. The assay was immunoSEQ multiplex PCR, and TCRdb's table has in-frame clones only and misses some. The table lists about 90,000 clones, around 85% of them singletons, with under 10% in the top ten. Time point meaning: blood 4 weeks post-SBRT, at nephrectomy. Treatment given: 15 Gy SBRT to primary tumor, nephrectomy 4 weeks later. The sample here was blood, taken from a patient whose treatment included radiotherapy and nephrectomy. The receptor source for this set is a man over 45 with renal cell carcinoma.

The rearrangement links TRBV15 to TRBJ2-5, with 7 bases lining up with TRBD1. CDR1 and CDR2 from the germline V gene are LNHNV and YYDKDF (reference sequence). The CDR3 covers 17 residues. Losses at the gene ends were 11 bases for V and 2 bases for J; bases not matched to a gene: 20. CDR3 amino acids: CAPRQAVQGDGQETQYF. The CDR3 DNA sequence: TGTGCCCCCCGACAGGCAGTCCAGGGGGACGGGCAAGAGACCCAGTACTTC.

The sample holds one count of this clone. Distinct nucleotide sequences in the sample also encode this CDR3. V and J are TRBV6-5 and TRBJ1-3; TRBD1 is a possible D gene (5 bases). CDR1 MNHEY and CDR2 SVGAGI come from the germline V gene. The CDR3 runs to 15 residues. Trimming pared 6 bases from V and 0 bases from J, leaving 12 bases between. This CDR3 reads CASSRGHSSGNTIYF. DNA for the CDR3: TGTGCCAGCAGCAGAGGACACTCCTCTGGAAACACCATATATTTT.

The chain's CDR3 is CASSQGPAGALYNEQFF. The CDR3 nucleotides read TGCGCCAGCAGCCAAGGCCCAGCGGGAGCCCTATATAATGAGCAGTTCTTC. V usage is TRBV4-1 and J usage is TRBJ2-1; 8 bases agree with TRBD2. V shed 1 base, J shed 7 bases, and the junction held 12 bases outside the gene matches. Germline V gene sequence: CDR1 MGHRA, CDR2 YSYEKL. There are 17 residues in the CDR3.

This chain uses TRBV5-1 with TRBJ1-2; TRBD1 agrees at 10 bases. The CDR3 has 16 amino acids. V trimming: 4 bases; J trimming: 3 bases; junction bases outside the gene matches: 9. Germline V lookup: CDR1 SGHRS, CDR2 YFSETQ. CDR3 DNA: TGCGCCAGCAGCCCAGCCTCGACAGGGGGCGACTATGGCTACACCTTC. It specifies CASSPASTGGDYGYTF.

V usage is TRBV7-9 and J usage is TRBJ1-1; no reliable D call. Germline CDR1 and CDR2: SEHNR and FQNEAQ (reference sequence). This CDR3 is 15 amino acids long. The V end lost 5 bases, the J end lost 0 bases, and 13 bases lay between the germline ends. The CDR3 DNA sequence: TGTGCCAGCAGCCCAGGACGGAACATGAACACTGAAGCTTTCTTT. It encodes CASSPGRNMNTEAFF.

The CDR3 loop reads CASSGTYSYEQYF. As DNA, the CDR3 is TGTGCCAGCAGTGGGACTTACTCCTACGAGCAGTACTTC. This chain links TRBV27 with TRBJ2-7; perhaps TRBD2 as D (6 bases). CDR3 length: 13 residues. V was pared by 5 bases and J by 0 bases, with 8 bases between. The germline gives CDR1 MNHEY, CDR2 SMNVEV (reference sequence).

The V call is TRBV5-1, the J call TRBJ1-1, with D uncertain. CDR3 length: 13 residues. Trimming took 0 bases from V and 4 from J, leaving 7 bases between them. In germline, CDR1 is SGHRS, CDR2 YFSETQ. CDR3 loop: CASSLDPGTEAFF. Written as DNA, the CDR3 is TGCGCCAGCAGCTTGGATCCTGGCACTGAAGCTTTCTTT.

This rearrangement joins TRBV7-8 to TRBJ1-1, with D unresolved. Trimming pared 4 bases from V and 4 bases from J, leaving 10 bases between. Per the germline V gene, CDR1 is SGHVS and CDR2 is FQNEAQ. This CDR3 region has 13 residues. This chain's CDR3 is CASSSRGPTEAFF. In nucleotides, the CDR3 is TGTGCCAGCAGCTCTCGAGGTCCCACTGAAGCTTTCTTT.

The J gene is TRBJ2-2, the V gene TRBV5-4; D assignment may be TRBD1 or TRBD2 (5 bases each). Looked up from germline, CDR1 is SGHNT and CDR2 is YYREEE (reference sequence). This CDR3 region has 16 residues. Trimming shortened V by 0 bases and J by 2 bases, and 11 bases separated the two germline ends. CDR3 in DNA: TGTGCCAGCAGCTTGGCCCGGGGCTCAAACACCGGGGAGCTGTTTTTT. Protein: CASSLARGSNTGELFF.

By sample share, this clone is medium-sized. This rearrangement joins TRBV6-6 to TRBJ2-3; TRBD2 is a possible D gene (5 bases). The CDR3 covers 14 residues. Germline CDR1 and CDR2: MNHNY and SVGAGI (reference sequence). Trimming pared 1 base from V and 1 base from J, leaving 6 bases between. The CDR3 DNA sequence: TGTGCCAGCAGTTACTTGGAGGGCACAGATACGCAGTATTTT. It encodes CASSYLEGTDTQYF.

As for this clone: Compared with germline, one end of the junction differs, possibly owing to a read error. CDR3 protein: CASSLSTSNYGYTF. CDR3 sequence (DNA): TGTGCCAGCAGCTTATCGACATCGAACTATGGCTACACCTTC. The chain recombines TRBV28 with TRBJ1-2, with no clear D. The germline V gene has CDR1 MDHEN and CDR2 SYDVKM. The CDR3 spans 14 residues.

V is TRBV30 and J is TRBJ2-1; 10 bases fit TRBD2. Germline assignment: CDR1 GTSNPN and CDR2 SVGIG (reference sequence). The V gene end was trimmed by 0 bases and the J gene end by 4 bases; junction bases not matched to a gene: 9. This CDR3 is 17 amino acids long. For the CDR3, the DNA is TGTGCCTGGAGTGTACTAGGGACTAGCGCCCAATACAATGAGCAGTTCTTC. This sequence encodes CAWSVLGTSAQYNEQFF.

The chain couples TRBV9 to TRBJ2-7, with D possibly matching TRBD2 (5 bases). The V gene lost 0 bases and the J gene lost 3 bases, with 10 bases spanning the gap. The V gene's germline CDR1 is SGDLS and CDR2 YYNGEE. This CDR3 spans 14 amino acids. The CDR3 coding sequence is TGTGCCAGCAGCGTAGACCCTAGCAGCTACGAGCAGTACTTC. Its translation is CASSVDPSSYEQYF. The complete variable domain, with remaining parts taken from reference TRBV9 and TRBJ2-7, reads DSGVTQTPKHLITATGQRVTLRCSPRSGDLSVYWYQQSLDQGLQFLIQYYNGEERAKGNILERFSAQQFPDLHSELNLSSLELGDSALYFCASSVDPSSYEQYFGPGTRLTVT.

The chain couples TRBV28 to TRBJ2-7; D may be TRBD1 (6 bases). Per the germline V gene, CDR1 is MDHEN and CDR2 is SYDVKM. CDR3 length: 17 residues. Trimming took 7 bases from V and 3 from J, leaving 25 bases between them. The CDR3 bases are TGTGCCAGCATCCCTCAAATCGGTAGGGGGTCTGGCTACGAGCAGTACTTC. This translates into CASIPQIGRGSGYEQYF.

This chain uses TRBV7-2 with TRBJ1-5, with D maybe TRBD1 (6 bases). This CDR3 comprises 15 residues. Per germline, CDR1 SGHTA and CDR2 FQGNSA. Trimming removed 4 bases from V and 3 bases from J, with 13 bases in between. In nucleotides, the CDR3 is TGTGCCAGCAGCTCGGGACAAGGTTCCAATCAGCCCCAGCATTTT. Protein sequence: CASSSGQGSNQPQHF.

This clone has only one observation. The V and J genes are TRBV10-3 and TRBJ2-3; maybe TRBD2 (6 bases). There are 16 residues in the CDR3. CDR1 and CDR2 from the germline V gene are ENHRY and SYGVKD. Trimming pared 2 bases from V and 1 base from J, leaving 13 bases between. CDR3 sequence (DNA): TGTGCCATCAGTGAGACGAGACTAGGAGGCACAGATACGCAGTATTTT. It translates to CAISETRLGGTDTQYF.

CDR3: CASSVAKENPNENEKLFF. CDR3 sequence (DNA): TGTGCCAGCAGCGTAGCGAAGGAGAATCCAAACGAGAATGAAAAACTGTTTTTT. This chain uses TRBV9 with TRBJ1-4; D is ambiguous. V gave up 0 bases and J gave up 5 bases, with 20 bases separating them. The CDR3 totals 18 residues. CDR1 is SGDLS and CDR2 is YYNGEE in the germline V gene.

V gene TRBV2 combines with J gene TRBJ2-7, with 9 bases lining up with TRBD1. J gave up 3 bases and V 6 bases, and 15 bases lay outside the gene matches. The germline gives CDR1 SNHLY, CDR2 FYNNEI. The CDR3 is 17 residues long. The DNA for the CDR3 is TGTGCCAGCAGGGGAAACCGACCGGGACAGGGACTCTACGAGCAGTACTTC. Its protein is CASRGNRPGQGLYEQYF.

The chain links TRBV9 to TRBJ1-4, with 7 nucleotides matching TRBD1. This CDR3 region has 16 residues. Germline CDR1 reads SGDLS; CDR2 reads YYNGEE. V was clipped by 0 bases and J by 5 bases; unmatched bases: 7. The CDR3 protein is CASSVAEGGENEKLFF. The CDR3 DNA reads as TGTGCCAGCAGCGTAGCTGAAGGGGGCGAAAATGAAAAACTGTTTTTT.

The rearrangement links TRBV5-1 to TRBJ2-7; 8 bases match TRBD1. With 5 bases clipped from V and 3 bases from J, the junction kept 7 bases outside the gene matches. This CDR3 is built from 14 residues. Germline V gene sequence: CDR1 SGHRS, CDR2 YFSETQ. CDR3: CASSAGGAGYEQYF. CDR3 bases: TGCGCCAGCAGTGCAGGGGGCGCAGGCTACGAGCAGTACTTC.

The V gene is TRBV27, the J gene TRBJ1-6; D unresolved. CDR3 length: 12 residues. Germline V gene lookup returns CDR1 MNHEY and CDR2 SMNVEV (reference sequence). V lost 6 bases to trimming and J lost 8 bases, with 8 bases between them. CDR3 sequence reads: CASRDGDSPLHF. CDR3 nucleotides: TGTGCCAGCAGAGACGGCGATTCACCCCTCCACTTT.

This sequence joins TRBV5-4 and TRBJ1-1; 10 bases fit TRBD1. CDR3 length equals 17 residues. Germline values: CDR1 SGHNT, CDR2 YYREEE (reference sequence). The J segment lost 1 base and the V segment lost 2 bases, leaving 8 bases of the junction unmatched. CDR3 amino acids: CASSFPGQGRKNTEAFF. CDR3 DNA: TGTGCCAGCAGCTTTCCGGGACAGGGGAGGAAGAACACTGAAGCTTTCTTT.

The rearrangement joins TRBV28 to TRBJ2-7, with 8 bases lining up with TRBD2. The CDR3 length is 15 residues. V lost 7 bases and J lost 4; bases outside the gene matches: 12. Germline V gives CDR1 MDHEN, CDR2 SYDVKM. CDR3 sequence: CASNIAGLGGYEQYF. The CDR3, as DNA: TGTGCCAGCAACATCGCGGGACTAGGAGGATACGAGCAGTACTTC.

The J gene is TRBJ1-5, the V gene TRBV7-9; 7 nucleotides match TRBD1. CDR1 and CDR2 (germline): SEHNR, FQNEAQ (reference sequence). The V segment lost 2 bases and the J segment 5 bases; nucleotides outside the gene matches: 0. This CDR3 contains 13 residues. The CDR3 sequence: CASSLQGDQPQHF. In nucleotides, the CDR3 is TGTGCCAGCAGCTTACAGGGGGATCAGCCCCAGCATTTT.

This sequence joins TRBV30 and TRBJ1-4; tentatively, D is TRBD1 (6 bases). Trimming cost V 0 bases and J 3 bases, with 17 bases left between them. CDR1 and CDR2 from the germline V gene are GTSNPN and SVGIG (reference sequence). The length of the CDR3 is 17 residues. CDR3 protein: CAWSVDSARGANEKLFF. As DNA, the CDR3 is TGTGCCTGGAGTGTGGACAGCGCCCGGGGGGCTAATGAAAAACTGTTTTTT.

The chain uses TRBV9 and TRBJ1-3, with a tentative D call TRBD1 (6 bases). The CDR3 covers 17 residues. V was cut by 4 bases and J by 0 bases, with 17 bases left in between. Germline V CDR1 and CDR2: SGDLS, YYNGEE. The chain's CDR3 is CASSPTTGGYSGNTIYF. For the CDR3, the DNA is TGTGCCAGCAGCCCCACGACAGGCGGGTACTCTGGAAACACCATATATTTT.

Worth noting for this clone: The same CDR3 also results from other DNA sequences found in this sample. The genes are TRBV5-1 and TRBJ1-4; 7 bases are a match to TRBD1. V lost 4 bases and J lost 3; bases outside the gene matches: 3. CDR1 and CDR2 (germline): SGHRS, YFSETQ. The length of the CDR3 is 14 residues. Here the CDR3 reads CASSPDRPNEKLFF. CDR3 in DNA: TGCGCCAGCAGCCCGGACAGGCCTAATGAAAAACTGTTTTTT.